This TCR beta chain was recovered during a study of cytomegalovirus exposure and HLA in healthy donors. This CDR3 has 14 amino acids. Per the germline V gene, CDR1 is MDHEN and CDR2 is SYDVKM. V shed 3 bases and J 7 bases; nucleotides not matched to a gene: 6. Broader study findings: Earlier analysis looked at TCR beta V segments, and most were productive about 90% or about 30% of the time. It is likely that the observed cluster of highly shared sequence variants was a sequencing artifact.

Turning to this clone: What it recognizes is unknown.

60 Vbeta and 13 Jbeta primers were used in PCR. Produced via immunoSEQ multiplex PCR; TCRdb's table is partial and in-frame only. Found here are about 270,000 clones, roughly 70% of them singletons; the top ten hold under 3%. The TCR comes from a female donor in good health and CMV-seronegative. The specimen sequenced was PBMCs. The rearrangement joins TRBV28 to TRBJ1-5; 7 bases map to TRBD1. CDR3 in amino acids: CASSFAGGRQPQHF. Written as DNA, the CDR3 is TGTGCCAGCAGTTTTGCAGGGGGACGGCAGCCCCAGCATTTT. Based on the CDR3 plus reference TRBV28 and TRBJ1-5, the full variable domain is DVKVTQSSRYLVKRTGEKVFLECVQDMDHENMFWYRQDPGLGLRLIYFSYDVKMKEKGDIPEGYSVSREKKERFSLILESASTNQTSMYLCASSFAGGRQPQHFGDGTRLSIL.